This T cell receptor (beta chain) derives from a study of blood T cell repertoires in COVID-19. TCRdb's copy holds only in-frame clones and misses some; the assay was immunoSEQ multiplex PCR. The sample lists 150,000 to 200,000 clones; around 81% were seen once. The sequence was collected from a man aged 60 to 75 with active or convalescent COVID-19. The sequenced material came from peripheral blood.

The CDR3, as DNA: TGTGCCATCAGTGAGAGCGGGGGGGCCTGGGACGAGCAGTTCTTC. Translation gives CAISESGGAWDEQFF. The V call is TRBV10-3, the J call TRBJ2-1; 10 bases agree with TRBD2. The trim removed 2 bases at V and 10 bases at J, leaving 8 bases unmatched. This CDR3 region has 15 residues. Germline-derived CDR1 and CDR2 are ENHRY and SYGVKD.